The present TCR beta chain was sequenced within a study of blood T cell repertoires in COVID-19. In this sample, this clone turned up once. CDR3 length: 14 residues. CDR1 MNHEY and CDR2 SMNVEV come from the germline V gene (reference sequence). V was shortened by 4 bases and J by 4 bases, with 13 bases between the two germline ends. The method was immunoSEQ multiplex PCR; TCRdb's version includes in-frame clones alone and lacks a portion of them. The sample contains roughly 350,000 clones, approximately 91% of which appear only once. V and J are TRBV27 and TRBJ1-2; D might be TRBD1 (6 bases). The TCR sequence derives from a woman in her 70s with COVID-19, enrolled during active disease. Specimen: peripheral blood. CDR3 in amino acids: CASSSQDSPYGYTF. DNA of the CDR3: TGTGCCAGCAGTTCGCAGGACAGTCCCTATGGCTACACCTTC.